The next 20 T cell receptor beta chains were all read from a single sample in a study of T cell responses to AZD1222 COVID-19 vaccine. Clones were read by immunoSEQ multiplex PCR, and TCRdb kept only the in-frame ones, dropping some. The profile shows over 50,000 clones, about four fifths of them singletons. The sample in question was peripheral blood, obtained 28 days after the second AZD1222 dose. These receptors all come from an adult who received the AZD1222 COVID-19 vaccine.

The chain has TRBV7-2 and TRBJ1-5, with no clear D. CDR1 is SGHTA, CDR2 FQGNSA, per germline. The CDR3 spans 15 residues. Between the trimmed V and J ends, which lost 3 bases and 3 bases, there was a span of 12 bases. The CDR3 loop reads CASSFSAANNQPQHF. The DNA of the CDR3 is TGTGCCAGCAGCTTTTCGGCGGCGAACAATCAGCCCCAGCATTTT. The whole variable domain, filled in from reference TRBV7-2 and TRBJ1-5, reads GAGVSQSPSNKVTEKGKDVELRCDPISGHTALYWYRQSLGQGLEFLIYFQGNSAPDKSGLPSDRFSAERTGGSVSTLTIQRTQQEDSAVYLCASSFSAANNQPQHFGDGTRLSIL.

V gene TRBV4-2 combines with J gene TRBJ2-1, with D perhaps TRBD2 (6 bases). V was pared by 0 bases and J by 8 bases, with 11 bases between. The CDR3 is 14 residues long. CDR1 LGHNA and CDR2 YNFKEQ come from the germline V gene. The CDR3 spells CASSQEGEVHEQFF. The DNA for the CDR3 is TGTGCCAGCAGCCAAGAAGGGGAGGTCCATGAGCAGTTCTTC.

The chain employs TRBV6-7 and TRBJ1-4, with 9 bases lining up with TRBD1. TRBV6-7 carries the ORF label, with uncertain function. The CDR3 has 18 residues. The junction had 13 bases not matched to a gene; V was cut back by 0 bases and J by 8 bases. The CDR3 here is CASSYSLGQGSRAEKLFF. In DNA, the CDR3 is TGTGCCAGCAGTTACTCGTTAGGACAGGGGAGTCGGGCCGAAAAACTGTTTTTT.

CDR3 sequence: CASSRGQGGTGELFF. The CDR3 bases are TGTGCCAGCAGCCGCGGACAGGGGGGCACCGGGGAGCTGTTTTTT. The chain is built from TRBV7-6 and TRBJ2-2, with 10 bases identical to TRBD1. There are 15 residues in the CDR3. Trimming at V came to 5 bases and at J to 4 bases, leaving 4 bases not matched to a gene. CDR1 is SGHVS and CDR2 is FNYEAQ in the germline V gene.

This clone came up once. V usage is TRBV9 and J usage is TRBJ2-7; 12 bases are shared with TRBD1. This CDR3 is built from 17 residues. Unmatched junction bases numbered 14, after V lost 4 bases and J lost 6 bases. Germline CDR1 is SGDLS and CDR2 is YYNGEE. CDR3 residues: CASSSGTGGAFGSEQYF. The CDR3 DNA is TGTGCCAGCAGCTCCGGGACAGGGGGCGCTTTTGGGAGCGAGCAGTACTTC.

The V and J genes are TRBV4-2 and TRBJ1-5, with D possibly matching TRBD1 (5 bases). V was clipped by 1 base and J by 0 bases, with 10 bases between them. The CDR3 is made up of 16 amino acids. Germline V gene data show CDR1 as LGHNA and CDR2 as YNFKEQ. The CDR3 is CASSQGRGYSNQPQHF. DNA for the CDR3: TGTGCCAGCAGCCAAGGACGGGGGTATAGCAATCAGCCCCAGCATTTT.

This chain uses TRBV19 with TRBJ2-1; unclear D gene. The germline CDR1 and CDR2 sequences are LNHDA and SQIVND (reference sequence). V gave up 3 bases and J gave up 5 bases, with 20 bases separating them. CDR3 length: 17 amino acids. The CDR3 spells CASSISLRAIKNNEQFF. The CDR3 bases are TGTGCCAGTAGTATTTCCCTTCGTGCTATAAAGAACAATGAGCAGTTCTTC.

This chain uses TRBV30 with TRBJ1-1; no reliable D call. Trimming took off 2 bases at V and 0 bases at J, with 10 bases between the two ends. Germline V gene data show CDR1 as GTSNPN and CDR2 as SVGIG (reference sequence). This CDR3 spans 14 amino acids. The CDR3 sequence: CAWSLSSVNTEAFF. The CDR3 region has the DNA TGTGCCTGGAGTTTATCCTCAGTGAACACTGAAGCTTTCTTT.

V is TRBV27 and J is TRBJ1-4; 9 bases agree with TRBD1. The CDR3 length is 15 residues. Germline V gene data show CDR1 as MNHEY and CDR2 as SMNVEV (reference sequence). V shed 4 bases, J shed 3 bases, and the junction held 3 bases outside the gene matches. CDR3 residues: CASSSQGAANEKLFF. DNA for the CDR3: TGTGCCAGCAGTTCACAGGGGGCGGCTAATGAAAAACTGTTTTTT. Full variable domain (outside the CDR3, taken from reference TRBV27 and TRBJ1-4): EAQVTQNPRYLITVTGKKLTVTCSQNMNHEYMSWYRQDPGLGLRQIYYSMNVEVTDKGDVPEGYKVSRKEKRNFPLILESPSPNQTSLYFCASSSQGAANEKLFFGSGTQLSVL.

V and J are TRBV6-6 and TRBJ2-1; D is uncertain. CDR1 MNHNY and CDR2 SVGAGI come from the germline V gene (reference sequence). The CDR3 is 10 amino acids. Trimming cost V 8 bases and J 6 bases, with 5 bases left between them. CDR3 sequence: CASAFNEQFF. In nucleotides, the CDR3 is TGTGCCAGCGCTTTCAATGAGCAGTTCTTC.

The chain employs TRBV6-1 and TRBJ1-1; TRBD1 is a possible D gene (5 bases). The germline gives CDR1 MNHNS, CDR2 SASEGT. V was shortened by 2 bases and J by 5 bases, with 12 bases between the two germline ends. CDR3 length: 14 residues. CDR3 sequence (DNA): TGTGCCAGCAGTGAAACAGGACTCCTAACTGAAGCTTTCTTT. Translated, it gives CASSETGLLTEAFF.

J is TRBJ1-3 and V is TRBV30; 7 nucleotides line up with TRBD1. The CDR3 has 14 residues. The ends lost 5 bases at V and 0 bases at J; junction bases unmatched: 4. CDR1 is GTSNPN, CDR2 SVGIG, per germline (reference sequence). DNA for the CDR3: TGTGCCTGGGGCCGACAGGGCTCTGGAAACACCATATATTTT. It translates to CAWGRQGSGNTIYF. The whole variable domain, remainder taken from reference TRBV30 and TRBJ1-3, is SQTIHQWPATLVQPVGSPLSLECTVEGTSNPNLYWYRQAAGRGLQLLFYSVGIGQISSEVPQNLSASRPQDRQFILSSKKLLLSDSGFYLCAWGRQGSGNTIYFGEGSWLTVV.

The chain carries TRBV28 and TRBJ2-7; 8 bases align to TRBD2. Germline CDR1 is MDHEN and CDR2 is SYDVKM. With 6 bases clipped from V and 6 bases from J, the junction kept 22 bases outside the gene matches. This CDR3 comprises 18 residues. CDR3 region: CASRSLWGEAGAGLEQYF. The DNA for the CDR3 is TGTGCCAGCAGATCCCTCTGGGGGGAAGCGGGAGCTGGACTCGAGCAGTACTTC. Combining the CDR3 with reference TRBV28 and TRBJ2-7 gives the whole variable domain DVKVTQSSRYLVKRTGEKVFLECVQDMDHENMFWYRQDPGLGLRLIYFSYDVKMKEKGDIPEGYSVSREKKERFSLILESASTNQTSMYLCASRSLWGEAGAGLEQYFGPGTRLTVT.

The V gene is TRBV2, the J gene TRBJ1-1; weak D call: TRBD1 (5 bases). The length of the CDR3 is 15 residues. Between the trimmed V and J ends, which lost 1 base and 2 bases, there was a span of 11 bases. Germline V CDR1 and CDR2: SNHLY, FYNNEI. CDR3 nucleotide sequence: TGTGCCAGCAGTGAAGGGGGCCACCTCAACACTGAAGCTTTCTTT. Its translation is CASSEGGHLNTEAFF.

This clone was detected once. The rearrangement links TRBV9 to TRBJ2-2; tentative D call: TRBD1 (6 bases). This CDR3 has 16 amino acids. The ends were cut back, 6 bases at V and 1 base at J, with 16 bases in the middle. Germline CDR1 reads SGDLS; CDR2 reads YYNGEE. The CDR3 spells CASTQGTWWNTGELFF. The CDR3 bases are TGTGCCAGCACCCAGGGGACCTGGTGGAACACCGGGGAGCTGTTTTTT.

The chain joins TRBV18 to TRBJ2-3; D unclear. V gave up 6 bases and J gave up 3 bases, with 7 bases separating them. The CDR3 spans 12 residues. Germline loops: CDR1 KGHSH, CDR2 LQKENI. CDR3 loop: CASSPDTDTQYF. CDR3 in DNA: TGTGCCAGCTCTCCAGATACAGATACGCAGTATTTT.

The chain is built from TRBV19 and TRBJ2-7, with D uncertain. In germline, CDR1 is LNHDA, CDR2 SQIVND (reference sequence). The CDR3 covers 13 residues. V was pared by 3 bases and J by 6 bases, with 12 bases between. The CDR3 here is CASSIVVASEQYF. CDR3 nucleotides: TGTGCCAGTAGTATCGTGGTAGCCTCCGAGCAGTACTTC.

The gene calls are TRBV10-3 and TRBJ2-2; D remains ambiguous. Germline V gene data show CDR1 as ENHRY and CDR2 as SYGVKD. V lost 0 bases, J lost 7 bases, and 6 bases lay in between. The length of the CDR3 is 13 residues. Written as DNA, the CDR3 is TGTGCCATCAGTGAGTCGAGCCTCGGGGAGCTGTTTTTT. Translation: CAISESSLGELFF.

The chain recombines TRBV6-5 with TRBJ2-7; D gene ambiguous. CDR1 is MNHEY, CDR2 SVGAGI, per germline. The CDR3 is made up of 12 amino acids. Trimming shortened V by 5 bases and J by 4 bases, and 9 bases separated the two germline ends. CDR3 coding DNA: TGTGCCAGCAGTAAGACAAATTACGAGCAGTACTTC. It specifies CASSKTNYEQYF.

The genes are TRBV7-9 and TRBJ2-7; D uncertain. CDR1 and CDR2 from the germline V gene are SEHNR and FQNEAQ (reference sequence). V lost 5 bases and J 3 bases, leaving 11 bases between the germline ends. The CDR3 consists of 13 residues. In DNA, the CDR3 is TGTGCCAGCAGCCCCCCCTTAGACTACGAGCAGTACTTC. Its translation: CASSPPLDYEQYF.